The 21 T cell receptor beta chains presented below share a single source sample, sequenced in a study of technical replicates of blood from several donors. Sequenced by immunoSEQ multiplex PCR; TCRdb stores in-frame clones only, minus some. The data hold 60,000 to 85,000 clones, with roughly 90% observed a single time. Material: T cells isolated from PBMCs. The receptors shown here come from a human donor in good health.

V and J are TRBV28 and TRBJ2-5; TRBD2 agrees at 10 bases. Looked up from germline, CDR1 is MDHEN and CDR2 is SYDVKM. The length of the CDR3 is 15 residues. Losses at the gene ends were 6 bases for V and 0 bases for J; bases not matched to a gene: 4. CDR3 sequence (DNA): TGTGCCAGCAGACGACTAGCGGGCTACCAAGAGACCCAGTACTTC. It yields the protein CASRRLAGYQETQYF.

V is TRBV27 and J is TRBJ2-3; perhaps TRBD1 as D (6 bases). Germline values: CDR1 MNHEY, CDR2 SMNVEV (reference sequence). This CDR3 has 14 amino acids. Trimming removed 6 bases from V and 3 bases from J, with 13 bases in between. The CDR3 reads CASRRTAWTDTQYF. CDR3 sequence (DNA): TGTGCCAGCAGGAGGACAGCCTGGACAGATACGCAGTATTTT.

This chain connects TRBV7-8 to TRBJ2-1, with 7 bases lining up with TRBD2. The junction had 6 bases not matched to a gene; V was cut back by 0 bases and J by 10 bases. This CDR3 spans 14 amino acids. CDR1 is SGHVS, CDR2 FQNEAQ, per germline. The CDR3 here is CASSLAGGPREQFF. The CDR3 DNA sequence: TGTGCCAGCAGCTTAGCGGGAGGGCCTAGAGAGCAGTTCTTC.

The rearrangement links TRBV5-1 to TRBJ2-3; tentative D call: TRBD1 (5 bases). Trimming pared 0 bases from V and 5 bases from J, leaving 16 bases between. The germline V gene has CDR1 SGHRS and CDR2 YFSETQ. CDR3 length equals 16 residues. CDR3 DNA sequence: TGCGCCAGCAGCTTGGAAGCCAGGGTCCTCCTAGATACGCAGTATTTT. It is translated as CASSLEARVLLDTQYF.

This chain uses TRBV5-6 with TRBJ2-1, with D possibly TRBD1 on 7 matching bases. This CDR3 comprises 14 residues. Deletions cut 5 bases from V and 9 bases from J, with 18 bases between. In germline, CDR1 is SGHDT, CDR2 YYEEEE. The CDR3 region has the DNA TGTGCCAGCAGTAGAGGGGGCGAGGGAGGTGAGCAGTTCTTC. Encoded protein: CASSRGGEGGEQFF.

The chain uses TRBV9 and TRBJ1-3; no clear D. Trimming pared 0 bases from V and 0 bases from J, leaving 7 bases between. CDR1 is SGDLS, CDR2 YYNGEE, per germline. The CDR3 spans 15 residues. CDR3 nucleotide sequence: TGTGCCAGCAGCGTAGTCGGTTACTCTGGAAACACCATATATTTT. It is translated as CASSVVGYSGNTIYF. Looking up the rest from reference TRBV9 and TRBJ1-3 gives the full variable domain: DSGVTQTPKHLITATGQRVTLRCSPRSGDLSVYWYQQSLDQGLQFLIQYYNGEERAKGNILERFSAQQFPDLHSELNLSSLELGDSALYFCASSVVGYSGNTIYFGEGSWLTVV.

V is TRBV6-6 and J is TRBJ1-1, with a weak D call TRBD1 (5 bases). Trimming removed 6 bases from V and 3 bases from J, with 17 bases in between. Germline values: CDR1 MNHNY, CDR2 SVGAGI (reference sequence). The CDR3 runs to 15 residues. The CDR3 bases are TGTGCCAGCAGCAATTTCGGGGGGAGGGACACTGAAGCTTTCTTT. Translation gives CASSNFGGRDTEAFF.

The rearrangement joins TRBV9 to TRBJ1-2; D gene uncertain. Per the germline V gene, CDR1 is SGDLS and CDR2 is YYNGEE. Between the trimmed V and J ends, which lost 4 bases and 4 bases, there was a span of 8 bases. This CDR3 comprises 12 residues. CDR3 bases: TGTGCCAGCAGCTCCCTCGGCTATGGCTACACCTTC. Encoded protein: CASSSLGYGYTF. Using reference TRBV9 and TRBJ1-2 for the parts outside the CDR3, the full variable domain is DSGVTQTPKHLITATGQRVTLRCSPRSGDLSVYWYQQSLDQGLQFLIQYYNGEERAKGNILERFSAQQFPDLHSELNLSSLELGDSALYFCASSSLGYGYTFGSGTRLTVV.

The V gene is TRBV2, the J gene TRBJ1-2, with D possibly matching TRBD1 (5 bases). The germline V gene encodes CDR1 SNHLY and CDR2 FYNNEI. V lost 9 bases to trimming and J lost 3 bases, with 8 bases between them. The CDR3 has 11 residues. CDR3 sequence reads: CARDSYYGYTF. CDR3 DNA: TGTGCCAGAGACAGTTACTATGGCTACACCTTC.

This chain connects TRBV10-1 to TRBJ2-3; TRBD2 agrees at 7 bases. The CDR3 loop spans 14 amino acids. In germline, CDR1 is WNHNN, CDR2 SYGVQD (reference sequence). V trimming: 6 bases; J trimming: 2 bases; junction bases outside the gene matches: 5. The CDR3 here is CASSTGTTTDTQYF. In DNA form, the CDR3 reads TGCGCCAGCAGCACCGGGACTACCACAGATACGCAGTATTTT.

V usage is TRBV28 and J usage is TRBJ1-3, with D hard to call. The V gene's germline CDR1 is MDHEN and CDR2 SYDVKM. The V end was cut by 1 base, the J end by 4 bases, with 11 bases between. This CDR3 has 15 amino acids. CDR3 loop: CASSLYPGNGNTIYF. The CDR3 nucleotides are TGTGCCAGCAGTTTATACCCCGGGAACGGAAACACCATATATTTT.

This rearrangement joins TRBV4-1 to TRBJ2-7; tentative D call: TRBD1 (6 bases). Germline assignment: CDR1 MGHRA and CDR2 YSYEKL. CDR3 length: 12 amino acids. Trimming took 4 bases from V and 6 from J, leaving 10 bases between them. The CDR3 DNA follows: TGCGCCAGCAGCCCGGACAGTCTCGAGCAGTACTTC. Translating gives CASSPDSLEQYF.

V usage is TRBV4-1 and J usage is TRBJ2-3; TRBD2 agrees at 8 bases. CDR3 length: 16 residues. Germline CDR1 and CDR2: MGHRA and YSYEKL. Trimming took 1 base from V and 0 from J; bases not matched to a gene: 3. This CDR3 reads CASSQGREASTDTQYF. The CDR3 DNA reads TGCGCCAGCAGCCAAGGGCGGGAGGCTAGCACAGATACGCAGTATTTT.

The chain recombines TRBV10-1 with TRBJ2-1; D not certain. V lost 0 bases, J lost 0 bases, and 6 bases lay in between. The CDR3 runs to 15 residues. Germline V gene data show CDR1 as WNHNN and CDR2 as SYGVQD (reference sequence). CDR3 residues: CASSESKSSYNEQFF. The CDR3 DNA follows: TGCGCCAGCAGTGAGTCAAAGAGCTCCTACAATGAGCAGTTCTTC.

This clone occurred once. The rearrangement joins TRBV14 to TRBJ1-1, with 8 bases matching TRBD1. Trimming at V came to 0 bases and at J to 5 bases, leaving 5 bases not matched to a gene. CDR1 and CDR2 (germline): SGHDN, FVKESK. The CDR3 covers 15 residues. The DNA of the CDR3 is TGTGCCAGCAGCCAAGATACAGGGGGGAAGACTGAAGCTTTCTTT. As protein: CASSQDTGGKTEAFF.

The DNA for the CDR3 is TGTGCCAGCAGGGCGGCTAGCGGAACCACAGATACGCAGTATTTT. Residues: CASRAASGTTDTQYF. This chain connects TRBV2 to TRBJ2-3; the match to TRBD2 covers 7 bases. The CDR3 runs to 15 residues. Germline V gene lookup returns CDR1 SNHLY and CDR2 FYNNEI. Germline trimming cut 6 bases from V and 2 bases from J; bases unmatched to any gene: 8.

This clone was seen once. The chain has TRBV6-6 and TRBJ1-1; D not resolved. This CDR3 is 13 amino acids long. The germline V gene has CDR1 MNHNY and CDR2 SVGAGI (reference sequence). V was trimmed by 2 bases and J by 1 base, leaving 5 bases between them. The DNA of the CDR3 is TGTGCCAGCAGTTACGGGCAGAACACTGAAGCTTTCTTT. Its protein product is CASSYGQNTEAFF.

This clone has a single count. The chain employs TRBV4-1 and TRBJ2-7; D gene ambiguous. Trimming removed 3 bases at V and 0 bases at J, with 15 bases between. The CDR3 has 16 residues. Germline V lookup: CDR1 MGHRA, CDR2 YSYEKL. The CDR3 sequence: CASSQYEGGYSYEQYF. The CDR3 DNA sequence: TGCGCCAGCAGCCAGTACGAAGGCGGCTACTCCTACGAGCAGTACTTC.

V gene TRBV29-1 combines with J gene TRBJ1-5, with D tentatively TRBD1 (6 bases). The germline CDR1 and CDR2 sequences are SQVTM and ANQGSEA. The ends were cut back, 8 bases at V and 6 bases at J, with 17 bases in the middle. This CDR3 spans 13 amino acids. CDR3 sequence: CSLRPDRLQPQHF. CDR3 in DNA: TGCAGCCTAAGACCCGACAGGCTTCAGCCCCAGCATTTT. The full variable domain, completed using reference TRBV29-1 and TRBJ1-5, is SAVISQKPSRDICQRGTSLTIQCQVDSQVTMMFWYRQQPGQSLTLIATANQGSEATYESGFVIDKFPISRPNLTFSTLTVSNMSPEDSSIYLCSLRPDRLQPQHFGDGTRLSIL.

The gene calls are TRBV7-9 and TRBJ2-1; 11 nucleotides line up with TRBD2. In germline, CDR1 is SEHNR, CDR2 FQNEAQ (reference sequence). The V and J ends lost 4 bases and 0 bases, in that order; junction bases with no gene match: 8. The CDR3 extends over 18 amino acids. The CDR3 nucleotides read TGTGCCAGCAGCTCTAAGACTAGCGGGGAGACCTCCTACAATGAGCAGTTCTTC. The encoded protein is CASSSKTSGETSYNEQFF. Variable domain in full (rest from reference TRBV7-9 and TRBJ2-1): DTGVSQNPRHKITKRGQNVTFRCDPISEHNRLYWYRQTLGQGPEFLTYFQNEAQLEKSRLLSDRFSAERPKGSFSTLEIQRTEQGDSAMYLCASSSKTSGETSYNEQFFGPGTRLTVL.

The chain combines TRBV27 with TRBJ2-3; perhaps TRBD2 as D (6 bases). The CDR3 runs 15 residues. The V and J ends lost 5 bases and 2 bases respectively, with 14 bases between them. The germline V gene encodes CDR1 MNHEY and CDR2 SMNVEV (reference sequence). Here the CDR3 DNA reads TGTGCCAGCAGTCCCATTCTGGACTACACAGATACGCAGTATTTT. Protein sequence: CASSPILDYTDTQYF.